This TCR beta chain was found in a study of blood T cell repertoires in COVID-19 (TCRdb year 2020). General notes on the study: Collaborator samples came from the United States, Italy and Spain and covered acute and convalescent phases of COVID-19. The prospective study material was composed of cDNA or gDNA derived from T cells, B-cell-depleted T cells, or PBMCs. The dataset comprised deeply sampled blood TCRbeta repertoires from subjects exposed to, actively infected with, or recovered from COVID-19. A freely available public database, intended as a resource for researchers studying the immune response to SARS-CoV-2, is where the repertoires were released. The samples were drawn from two sources: the first 160 participants of the ongoing ImmuneRACE study, and fewer than 1,500 subjects contributed by 6 global collaborators. Sample metadata almost always included a de-identified subject ID, COVID-19 status, age in years and sex. Where available, HLA class I and class II types were obtained from metadata supplied by the sample provider rather than from assay-based typing.

Broad study findings and their caveats: The amount of clinical and demographic metadata varied by source and participant and was provided uncurated.

TCRbeta CDR3 regions were amplified from genomic DNA by means of the immunoSEQ Assay, a bias-controlled multiplex PCR. The published analysis was carried out like this. The number of nucleated cells in each sample was estimated from the amplification of reference gene primers within the assay. Sequence reads were collapsed and filtered to measure the absolute abundance of every unique TCRbeta CDR3 rearrangement. Productive Simpson clonality was computed per sample as the square root of Simpson's diversity index over productive rearrangements. The immuneACCESS repertoire file appears here via TCRdb, limited to in-frame rearrangements. These files lack a portion of the clones; in checked studies, under half of the deficit traces to unresolved V genes, and the cause of the others is not known. The V and J calls and clone size were taken over from that table, and D and trimming were inferred from the DNA. The sample records 24,000 or so clones, about nine tenths of which are singletons. Approximately 13% of the sample is taken by the ten largest.

Whole blood was collected in K2EDTA tubes by collaborating institutions according to the institutions' own protocols. For TCRbeta analysis, collaborator samples were shipped as frozen whole blood, as isolated PBMCs, or as DNA extracted from either sample type. The CDR3, cysteine through phenylalanine, is 16 amino acids long. The sequence is cut down to CDR3 DNA, 48 bases in frame from base 1. Per the germline V gene (reference sequence), LGHDT is the CDR1 and YNNKEL is the CDR2. The trim is 2 bases for V and 3 bases for J, with a gap of 16 bases between the germline ends. As concerns this clone: There is no known antigen for this receptor. Base qualities were left out, and no much larger clone turns up one base away.

The sequence was collected from a human donor in a cohort sampled during active COVID-19. The donor label of this sample is uncertain. Sequencing was done on a sample of peripheral blood. This sequence uses TRBV3-1 (or the pseudogene TRBV3-2) and TRBJ1-1, with TRBD1 tentatively as D gene (6 bases match). DNA sequence: TGTGCCAGCAGCCAACGAGGGGGGGGAAGGGACACTGAAGCTTTCTTT. Translated, it reads CASSQRGGGRDTEAFF.